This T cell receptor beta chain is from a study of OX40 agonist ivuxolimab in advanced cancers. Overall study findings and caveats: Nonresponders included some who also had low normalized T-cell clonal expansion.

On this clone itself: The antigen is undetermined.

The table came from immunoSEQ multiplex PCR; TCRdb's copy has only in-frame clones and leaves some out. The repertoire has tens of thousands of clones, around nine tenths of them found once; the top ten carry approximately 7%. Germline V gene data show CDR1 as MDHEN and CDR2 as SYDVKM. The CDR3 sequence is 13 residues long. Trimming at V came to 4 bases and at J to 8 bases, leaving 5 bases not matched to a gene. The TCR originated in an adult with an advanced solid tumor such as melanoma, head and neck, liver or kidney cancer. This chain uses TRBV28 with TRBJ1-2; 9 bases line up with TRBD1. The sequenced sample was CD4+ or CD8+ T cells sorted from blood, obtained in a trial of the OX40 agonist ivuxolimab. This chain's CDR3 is CASSSGQGRGYTF. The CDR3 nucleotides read TGTGCCAGCAGTTCGGGACAGGGCAGAGGCTACACCTTC.